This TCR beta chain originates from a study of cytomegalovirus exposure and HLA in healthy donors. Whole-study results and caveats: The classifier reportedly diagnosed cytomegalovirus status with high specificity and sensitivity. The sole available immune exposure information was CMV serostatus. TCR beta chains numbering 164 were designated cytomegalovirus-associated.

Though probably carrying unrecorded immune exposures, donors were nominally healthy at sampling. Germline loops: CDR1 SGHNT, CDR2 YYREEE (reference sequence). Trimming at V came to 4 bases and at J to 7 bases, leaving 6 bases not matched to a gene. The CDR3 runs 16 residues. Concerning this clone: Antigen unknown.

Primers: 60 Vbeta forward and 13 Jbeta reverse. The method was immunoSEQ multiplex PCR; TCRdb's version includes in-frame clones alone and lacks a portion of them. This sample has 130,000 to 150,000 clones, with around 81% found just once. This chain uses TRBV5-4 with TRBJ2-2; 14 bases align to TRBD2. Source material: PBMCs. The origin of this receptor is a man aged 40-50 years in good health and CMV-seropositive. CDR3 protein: CASSQGLAGARGELFF. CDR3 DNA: TGTGCCAGCAGCCAGGGACTAGCGGGGGCTCGCGGGGAGCTGTTTTTT.